This TCR beta chain was captured by sequencing in a study of Graves' ophthalmopathy and Graves' hyperthyroidism. Whole-study findings and limits: Appearing in blood as well were most expanded thyroid clonotypes above 0.001 frequency. For predicting ophthalmopathy progression, the model had more than 60% sensitivity and 72% to 75% specificity.

RNA transcripts were the template, and TCR beta CDR3 regions were amplified from them. First-round RT-PCR with HTBI primers preceded a second-round multiplex PCR. Via MiXCR, TCRdb re-called the multiplex PCR reads, giving one row per CDR3 protein. The sample consists of some 410,000 distinct CDR3 sequences, around 21% of them appearing once. A note on this clonotype: The antigen is undetermined.

Sequencing was done on a sample of peripheral blood. This TCR derives from a woman under 30 with stable Graves' hyperthyroidism.

CDR3 residues: CASSERSDWQPQHF. The CDR3 DNA is TGTGCCAGCAGTGAACGTTCCGATTGGCAGCCCCAGCATTTT. The gene calls are TRBV6-1 and TRBJ1-5; no clear D. Trimming cost V 2 bases and J 7 bases, with 12 bases left between them. CDR1 is MNHNS and CDR2 is SASEGT in the germline V gene. CDR3 length: 14 residues.